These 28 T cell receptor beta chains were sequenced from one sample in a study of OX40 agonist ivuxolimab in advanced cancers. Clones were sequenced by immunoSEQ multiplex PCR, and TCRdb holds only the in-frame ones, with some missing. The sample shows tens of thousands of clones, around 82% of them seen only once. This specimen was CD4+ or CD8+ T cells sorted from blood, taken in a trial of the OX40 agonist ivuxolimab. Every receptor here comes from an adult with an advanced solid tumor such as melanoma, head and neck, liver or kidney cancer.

The chain's CDR3 is CASSPKPGTRYYEQYF. The DNA of the CDR3 is TGTGCCAGCAGCCCGAAACCCGGGACAAGATACTACGAGCAGTACTTC. The rearrangement joins TRBV5-4 to TRBJ2-7; TRBD1 is a possible D gene (6 bases). CDR3 length: 16 amino acids. Between the trimmed V and J ends, which lost 4 bases and 3 bases, there was a span of 20 bases. Germline-derived CDR1 and CDR2 are SGHNT and YYREEE (reference sequence).

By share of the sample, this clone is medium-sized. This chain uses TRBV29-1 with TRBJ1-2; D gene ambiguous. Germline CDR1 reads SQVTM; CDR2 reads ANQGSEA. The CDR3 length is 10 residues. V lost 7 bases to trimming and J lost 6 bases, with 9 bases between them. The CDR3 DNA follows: TGCAGCGCATACTTAGATGGCTACACCTTC. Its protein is CSAYLDGYTF.

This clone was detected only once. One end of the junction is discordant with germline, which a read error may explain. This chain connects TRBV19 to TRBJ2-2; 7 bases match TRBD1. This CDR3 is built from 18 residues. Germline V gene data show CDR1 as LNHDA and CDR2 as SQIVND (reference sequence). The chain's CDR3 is CASSIEMGQRTNTRELFF. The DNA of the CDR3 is TGTGCCAGTAGTATTGAGATGGGACAGAGGACGAACACCAGGGAGCTGTTTTTT.

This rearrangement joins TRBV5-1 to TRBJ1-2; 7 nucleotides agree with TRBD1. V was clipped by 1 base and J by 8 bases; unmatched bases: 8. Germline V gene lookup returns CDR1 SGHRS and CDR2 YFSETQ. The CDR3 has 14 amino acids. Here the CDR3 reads CASSLNEGAGGYTF. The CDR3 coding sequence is TGCGCCAGCAGCTTGAACGAGGGGGCCGGCGGCTACACCTTC.

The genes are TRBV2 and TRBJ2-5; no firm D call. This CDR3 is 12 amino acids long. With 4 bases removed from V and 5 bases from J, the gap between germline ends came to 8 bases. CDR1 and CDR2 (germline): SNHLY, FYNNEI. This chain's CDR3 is CASSVSSETQYF. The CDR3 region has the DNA TGTGCCAGCAGTGTCAGTTCCGAGACCCAGTACTTC. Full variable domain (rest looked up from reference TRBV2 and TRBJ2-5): EPEVTQTPSHQVTQMGQEVILRCVPISNHLYFYWYRQILGQKVEFLVSFYNNEISEKSEIFDDQFSVERPDGSNFTLKIRSTKLEDSAMYFCASSVSSETQYFGPGTRLLVL.

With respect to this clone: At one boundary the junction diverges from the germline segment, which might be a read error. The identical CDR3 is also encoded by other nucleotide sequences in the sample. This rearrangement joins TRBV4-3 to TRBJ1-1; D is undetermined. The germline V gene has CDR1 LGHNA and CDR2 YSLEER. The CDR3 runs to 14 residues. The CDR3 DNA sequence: TGCGCCAGCAGCCAAGTGCTTTGGAACACTGAAGCTTTTTTT. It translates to CASSQVLWNTEAFF.

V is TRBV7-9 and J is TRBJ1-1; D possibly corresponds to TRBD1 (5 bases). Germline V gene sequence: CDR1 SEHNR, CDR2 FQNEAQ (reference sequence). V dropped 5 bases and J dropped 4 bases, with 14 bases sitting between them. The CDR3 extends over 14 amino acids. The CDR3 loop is CASSLNQGGTEAFF. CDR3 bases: TGTGCCAGCAGCCTTAACCAGGGCGGCACTGAAGCTTTCTTT.

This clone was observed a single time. CDR3 DNA: TGTGCCAGCACCACGGTGGAAGGGAATCAGCCCCAGCATTTT. This translates into CASTTVEGNQPQHF. This chain joins TRBV5-4 and TRBJ1-5; D gene ambiguous. This CDR3 region has 14 residues. Deletions cut 6 bases from V and 4 bases from J, with 14 bases between. From germline, CDR1 is SGHNT and CDR2 YYREEE (reference sequence).

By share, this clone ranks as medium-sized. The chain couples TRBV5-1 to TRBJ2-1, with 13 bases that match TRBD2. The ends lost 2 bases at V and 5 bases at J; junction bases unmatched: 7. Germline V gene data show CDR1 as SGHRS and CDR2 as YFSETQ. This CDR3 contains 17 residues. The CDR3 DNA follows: TGCGCCAGCAGCTTACTTACGGGACTAGCGGGAAACAATGAGCAGTTCTTC. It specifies CASSLLTGLAGNNEQFF. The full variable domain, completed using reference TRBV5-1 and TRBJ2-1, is KAGVTQTPRYLIKTRGQQVTLSCSPISGHRSVSWYQQTPGQGLQFLFEYFSETQRNKGNFPGRFSGRQFSNSRSEMNVSTLELGDSALYLCASSLLTGLAGNNEQFFGPGTRLTVL.

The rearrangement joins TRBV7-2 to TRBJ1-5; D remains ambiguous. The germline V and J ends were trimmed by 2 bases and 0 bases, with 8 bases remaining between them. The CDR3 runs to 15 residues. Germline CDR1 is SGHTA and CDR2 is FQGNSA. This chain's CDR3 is CASSLTADSNQPQHF. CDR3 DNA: TGTGCCAGCAGCTTAACGGCTGATAGCAATCAGCCCCAGCATTTT.

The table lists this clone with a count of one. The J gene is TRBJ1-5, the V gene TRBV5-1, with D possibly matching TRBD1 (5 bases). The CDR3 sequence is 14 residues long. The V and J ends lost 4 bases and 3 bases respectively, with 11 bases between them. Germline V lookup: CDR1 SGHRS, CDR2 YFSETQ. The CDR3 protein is CASSLGTLNQPQHF. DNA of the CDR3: TGCGCCAGCAGCCTGGGGACCCTCAATCAGCCCCAGCATTTT.

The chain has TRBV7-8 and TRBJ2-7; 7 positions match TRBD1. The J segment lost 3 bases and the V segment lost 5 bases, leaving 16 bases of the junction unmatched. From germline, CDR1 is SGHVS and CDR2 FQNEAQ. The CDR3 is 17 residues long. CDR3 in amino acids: CASSDRVGFSPGYEQYF. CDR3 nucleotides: TGTGCCAGCAGCGACAGGGTTGGGTTCAGTCCTGGCTACGAGCAGTACTTC.

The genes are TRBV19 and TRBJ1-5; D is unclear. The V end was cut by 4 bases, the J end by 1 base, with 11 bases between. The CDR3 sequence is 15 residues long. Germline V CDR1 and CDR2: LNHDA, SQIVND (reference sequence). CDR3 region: CASSRRGESNQPQHF. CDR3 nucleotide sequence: TGTGCCAGTAGTAGGCGAGGAGAGAGCAATCAGCCCCAGCATTTT.

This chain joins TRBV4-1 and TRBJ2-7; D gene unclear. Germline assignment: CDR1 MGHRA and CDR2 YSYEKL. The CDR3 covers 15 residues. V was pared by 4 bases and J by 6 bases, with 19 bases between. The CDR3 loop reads CASSLSASGLFEQYF. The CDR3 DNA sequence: TGCGCCAGCAGCCTCAGTGCTTCGGGCCTCTTCGAGCAGTACTTC.

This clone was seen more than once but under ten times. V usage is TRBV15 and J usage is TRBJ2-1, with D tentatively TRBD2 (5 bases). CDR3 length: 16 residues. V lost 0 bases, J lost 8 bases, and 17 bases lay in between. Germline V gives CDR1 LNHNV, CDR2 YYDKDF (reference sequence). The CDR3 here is CATSRDLRATGDEQFF. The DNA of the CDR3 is TGTGCCACCAGCAGAGATCTGCGGGCAACCGGGGATGAGCAGTTCTTC. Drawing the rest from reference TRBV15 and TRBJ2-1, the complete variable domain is DAMVIQNPRYQVTQFGKPVTLSCSQTLNHNVMYWYQQKSSQAPKLLFHYYDKDFNNEADTPDNFQSRRPNTSFCFLDIRSPGLGDTAMYLCATSRDLRATGDEQFFGPGTRLTVL.

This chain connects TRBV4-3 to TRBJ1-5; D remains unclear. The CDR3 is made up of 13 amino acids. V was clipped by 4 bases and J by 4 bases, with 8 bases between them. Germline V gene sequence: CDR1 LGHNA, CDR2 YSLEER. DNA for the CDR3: TGCGCCAGCAGCCCAGGACTAAATCAGCCCCAGCATTTT. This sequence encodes CASSPGLNQPQHF.

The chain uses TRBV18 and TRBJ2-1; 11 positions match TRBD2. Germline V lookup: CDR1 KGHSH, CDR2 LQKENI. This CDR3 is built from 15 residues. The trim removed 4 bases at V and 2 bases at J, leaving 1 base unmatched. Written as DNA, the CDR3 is TGTGCCAGCTCACGACTAGCGGGGACCTACAATGAGCAGTTCTTC. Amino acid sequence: CASSRLAGTYNEQFF. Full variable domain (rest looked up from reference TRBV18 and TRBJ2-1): NAGVMQNPRHLVRRRGQEARLRCSPMKGHSHVYWYRQLPEEGLKFMVYLQKENIIDESGMPKERFSAEFPKEGPSILRIQQVVRGDSAAYFCASSRLAGTYNEQFFGPGTRLTVL.

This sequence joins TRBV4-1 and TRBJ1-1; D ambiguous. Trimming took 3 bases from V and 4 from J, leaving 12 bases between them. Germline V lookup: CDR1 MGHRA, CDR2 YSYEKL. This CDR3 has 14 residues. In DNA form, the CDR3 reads TGCGCCAGCAGCCATTATCTGGGGATCACTGAAGCTTTCTTT. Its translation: CASSHYLGITEAFF.

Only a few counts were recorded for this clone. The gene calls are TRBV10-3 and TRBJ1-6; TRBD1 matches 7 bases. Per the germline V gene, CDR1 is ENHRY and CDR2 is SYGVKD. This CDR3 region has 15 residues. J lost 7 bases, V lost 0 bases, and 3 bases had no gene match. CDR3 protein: CAISESTGPNSPLHF. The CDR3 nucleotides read TGTGCCATCAGTGAGTCGACAGGGCCGAATTCACCCCTCCACTTT.

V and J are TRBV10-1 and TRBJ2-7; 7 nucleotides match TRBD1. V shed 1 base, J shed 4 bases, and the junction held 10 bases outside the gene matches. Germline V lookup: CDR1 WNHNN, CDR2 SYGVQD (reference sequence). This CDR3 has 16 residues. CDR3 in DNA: TGCGCCAGCAGTGAGTTAACTCGGGACAGCCGATACGAGCAGTACTTC. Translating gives CASSELTRDSRYEQYF.

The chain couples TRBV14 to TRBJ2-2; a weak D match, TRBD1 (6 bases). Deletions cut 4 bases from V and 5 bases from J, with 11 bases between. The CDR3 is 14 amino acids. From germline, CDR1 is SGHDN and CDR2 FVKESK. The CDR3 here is CASSLQGRTGELFF. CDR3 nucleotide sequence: TGTGCCAGCAGCCTACAGGGACGGACCGGGGAGCTGTTTTTT. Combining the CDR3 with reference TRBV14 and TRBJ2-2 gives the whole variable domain EAGVTQFPSHSVIEKGQTVTLRCDPISGHDNLYWYRRVMGKEIKFLLHFVKESKQDESGMPNNRFLAERTGGTYSTLKVQPAELEDSGVYFCASSLQGRTGELFFGEGSRLTVL.

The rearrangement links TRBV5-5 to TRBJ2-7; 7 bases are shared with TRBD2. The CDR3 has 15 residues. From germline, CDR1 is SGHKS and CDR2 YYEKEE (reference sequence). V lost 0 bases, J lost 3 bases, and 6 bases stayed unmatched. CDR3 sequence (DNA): TGTGCCAGCAGCTTGGAAGCGGGACCTTACTACGAGCAGTACTTC. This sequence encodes CASSLEAGPYYEQYF.

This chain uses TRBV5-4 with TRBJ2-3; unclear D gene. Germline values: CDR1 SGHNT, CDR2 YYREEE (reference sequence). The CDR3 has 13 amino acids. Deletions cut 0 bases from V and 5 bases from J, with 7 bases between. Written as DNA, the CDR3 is TGTGCCAGCAGCTTGGACTTATTAGATACGCAGTATTTT. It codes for CASSLDLLDTQYF.

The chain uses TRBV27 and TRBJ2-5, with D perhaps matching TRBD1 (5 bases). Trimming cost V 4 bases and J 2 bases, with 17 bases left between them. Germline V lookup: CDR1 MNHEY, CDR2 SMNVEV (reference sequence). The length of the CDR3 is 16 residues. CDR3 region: CASSSLPRDRQETQYF. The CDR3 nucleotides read TGTGCCAGCAGTTCCCTACCTAGAGACAGACAAGAGACCCAGTACTTC.

CDR3 protein: CASTRLSSGANVLTF. The CDR3 DNA reads TGTGCCAGCACCCGACTTAGCTCTGGGGCCAACGTCCTGACTTTC. This chain joins TRBV7-2 and TRBJ2-6; no firm D call. V was shortened by 7 bases and J by 0 bases, with 10 bases between the two germline ends. Germline-derived CDR1 and CDR2 are SGHTA and FQGNSA. The CDR3 runs to 15 residues.

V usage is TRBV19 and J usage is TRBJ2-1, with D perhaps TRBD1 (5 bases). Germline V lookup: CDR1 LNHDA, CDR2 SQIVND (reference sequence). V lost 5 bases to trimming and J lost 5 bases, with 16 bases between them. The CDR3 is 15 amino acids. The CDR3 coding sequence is TGTGCCAGTAGTGCCGTCGAGACAGATAACAATGAGCAGTTCTTC. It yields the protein CASSAVETDNNEQFF.

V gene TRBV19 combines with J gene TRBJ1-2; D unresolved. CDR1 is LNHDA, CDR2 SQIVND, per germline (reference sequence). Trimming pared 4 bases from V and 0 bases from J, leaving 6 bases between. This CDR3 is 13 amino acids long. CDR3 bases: TGTGCCAGTAGTAGTGCAGCTAACTATGGCTACACCTTC. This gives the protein CASSSAANYGYTF.

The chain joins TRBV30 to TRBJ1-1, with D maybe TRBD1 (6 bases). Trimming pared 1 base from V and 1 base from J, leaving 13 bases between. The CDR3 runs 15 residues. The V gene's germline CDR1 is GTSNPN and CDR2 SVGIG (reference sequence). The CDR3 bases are TGTGCCTGGAGTGACCTCGGACAGTCGAACACTGAAGCTTTCTTT. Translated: CAWSDLGQSNTEAFF.